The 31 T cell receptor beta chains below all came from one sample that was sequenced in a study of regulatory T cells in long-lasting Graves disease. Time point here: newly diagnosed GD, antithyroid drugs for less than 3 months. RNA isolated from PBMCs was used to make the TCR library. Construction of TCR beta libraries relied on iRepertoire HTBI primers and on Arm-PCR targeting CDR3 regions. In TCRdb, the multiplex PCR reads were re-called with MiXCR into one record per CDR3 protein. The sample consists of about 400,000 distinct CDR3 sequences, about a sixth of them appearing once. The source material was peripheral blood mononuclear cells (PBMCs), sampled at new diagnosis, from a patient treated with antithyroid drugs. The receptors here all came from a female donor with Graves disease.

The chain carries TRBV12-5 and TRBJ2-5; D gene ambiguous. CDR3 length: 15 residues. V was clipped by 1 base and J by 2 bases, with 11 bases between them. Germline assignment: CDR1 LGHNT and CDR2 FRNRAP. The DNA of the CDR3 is TGTGCTAGTGGTTTGGGGGTAGCTGCACAAGAGACCCAGTACTTC. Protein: CASGLGVAAQETQYF. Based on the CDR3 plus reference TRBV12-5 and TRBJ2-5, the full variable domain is DARVTQTPRHKVTEMGQEVTMRCQPILGHNTVFWYRQTMMQGLELLAYFRNRAPLDDSGMPKDRFSAEMPDATLATLKIQPSEPRDSAVYFCASGLGVAAQETQYFGPGTRLLVL.

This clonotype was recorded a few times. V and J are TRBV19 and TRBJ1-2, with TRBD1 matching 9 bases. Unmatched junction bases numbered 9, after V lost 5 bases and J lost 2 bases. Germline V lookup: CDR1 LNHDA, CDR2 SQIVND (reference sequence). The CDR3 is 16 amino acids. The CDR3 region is CASSSSGTGQNYGYTF. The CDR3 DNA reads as TGTGCCAGTAGTTCCTCCGGGACAGGGCAAAACTATGGCTACACCTTC.

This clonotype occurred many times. The DNA for the CDR3 is TGTGCCAGCAAAATTAGCGGGAGTGAAGCCCAGTACTTC. This sequence encodes CASKISGSEAQYF. This chain joins TRBV28 and TRBJ2-5; 9 bases match TRBD2. CDR1 MDHEN and CDR2 SYDVKM come from the germline V gene. CDR3 length: 13 amino acids. The ends lost 7 bases at V and 9 bases at J; junction bases unmatched: 9.

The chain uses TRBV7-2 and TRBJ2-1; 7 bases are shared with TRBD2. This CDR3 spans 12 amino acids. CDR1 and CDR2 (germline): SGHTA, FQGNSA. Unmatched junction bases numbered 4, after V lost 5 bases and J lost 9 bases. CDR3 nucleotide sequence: TGTGCCAGCAGCCCGGGACTAACTGAGCAGTTCTTC. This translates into CASSPGLTEQFF.

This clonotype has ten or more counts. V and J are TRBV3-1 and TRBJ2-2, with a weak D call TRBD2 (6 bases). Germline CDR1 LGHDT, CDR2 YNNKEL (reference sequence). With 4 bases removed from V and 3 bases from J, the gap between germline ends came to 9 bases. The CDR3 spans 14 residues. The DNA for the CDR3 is TGTGCCAGCAGCCTAGGGAGGTACACCGGGGAGCTGTTTTTT. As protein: CASSLGRYTGELFF.

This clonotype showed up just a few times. This chain's CDR3 is CASESGGSYNEQFF. In DNA form, the CDR3 reads TGTGCCAGCGAGAGCGGGGGTTCCTACAATGAGCAGTTCTTC. This chain joins TRBV5-4 and TRBJ2-1; 8 bases line up with TRBD2. The CDR3 contains 14 residues. The ends lost 7 bases at V and 1 base at J; junction bases unmatched: 4. Germline-derived CDR1 and CDR2 are SGHNT and YYREEE (reference sequence).

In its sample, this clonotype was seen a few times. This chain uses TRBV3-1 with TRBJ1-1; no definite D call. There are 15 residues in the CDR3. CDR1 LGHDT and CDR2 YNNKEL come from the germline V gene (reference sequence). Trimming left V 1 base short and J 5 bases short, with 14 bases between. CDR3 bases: TGTGCCAGCAGCCAAGGGATGGTCACGGGGACTGAAGCTTTCTTT. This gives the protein CASSQGMVTGTEAFF.

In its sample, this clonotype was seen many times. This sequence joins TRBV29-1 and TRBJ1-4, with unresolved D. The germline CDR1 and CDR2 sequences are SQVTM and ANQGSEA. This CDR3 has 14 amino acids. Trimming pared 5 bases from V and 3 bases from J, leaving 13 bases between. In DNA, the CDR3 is TGCAGCGTTCGAAAACTGGACCCTAATGAAAAACTGTTTTTT. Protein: CSVRKLDPNEKLFF.

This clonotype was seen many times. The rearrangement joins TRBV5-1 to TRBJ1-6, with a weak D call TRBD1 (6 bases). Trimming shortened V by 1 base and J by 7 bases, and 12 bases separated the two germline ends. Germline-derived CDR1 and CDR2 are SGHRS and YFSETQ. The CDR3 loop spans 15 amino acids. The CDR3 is CASSLTRQENSPLHF. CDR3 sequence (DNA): TGCGCCAGCAGCTTGACCCGACAGGAGAATTCACCCCTCCACTTT.

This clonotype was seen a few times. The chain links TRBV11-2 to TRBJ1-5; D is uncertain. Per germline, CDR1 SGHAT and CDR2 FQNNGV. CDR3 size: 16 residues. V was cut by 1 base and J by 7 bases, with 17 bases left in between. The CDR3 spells CASSLGRYSGPQPQHF. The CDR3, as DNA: TGTGCCAGCAGCTTAGGCCGCTACTCAGGCCCCCAGCCCCAGCATTTT. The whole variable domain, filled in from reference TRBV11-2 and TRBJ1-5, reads EAGVAQSPRYKIIEKRQSVAFWCNPISGHATLYWYQQILGQGPKLLIQFQNNGVVDDSQLPKDRFSAERLKGVDSTLKIQPAKLEDSAVYLCASSLGRYSGPQPQHFGDGTRLSIL.

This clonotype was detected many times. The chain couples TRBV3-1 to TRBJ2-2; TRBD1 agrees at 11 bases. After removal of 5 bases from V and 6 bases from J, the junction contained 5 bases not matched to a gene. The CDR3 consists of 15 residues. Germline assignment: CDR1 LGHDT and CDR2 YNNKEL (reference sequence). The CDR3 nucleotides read TGTGCCAGCAGCTCCCGGGACAGGGGGTCCGGGGAGCTGTTTTTT. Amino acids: CASSSRDRGSGELFF. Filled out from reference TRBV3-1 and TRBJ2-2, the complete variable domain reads DTAVSQTPKYLVTQMGNDKSIKCEQNLGHDTMYWYKQDSKKFLKIMFSYNNKELIINETVPNRFSPKSPDKAHLNLHINSLELGDSAVYFCASSSRDRGSGELFFGEGSRLTVL.

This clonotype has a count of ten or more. The CDR3 DNA sequence: TGTGCCAGCAGCCCAGAGGGATGGAATGGGGAGCAGTACTTC. As protein: CASSPEGWNGEQYF. The V gene is TRBV3-1, the J gene TRBJ2-7; D might be TRBD2 (5 bases). The CDR3 covers 14 residues. Germline CDR1 is LGHDT and CDR2 is YNNKEL (reference sequence). Deletions cut 4 bases from V and 7 bases from J, with 17 bases between.

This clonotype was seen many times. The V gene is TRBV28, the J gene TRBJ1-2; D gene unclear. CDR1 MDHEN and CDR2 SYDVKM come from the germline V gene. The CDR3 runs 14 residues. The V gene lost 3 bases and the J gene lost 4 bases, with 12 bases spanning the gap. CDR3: CASSFAGSTYGYTF. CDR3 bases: TGTGCCAGCAGTTTTGCGGGGTCTACCTATGGCTACACCTTC.

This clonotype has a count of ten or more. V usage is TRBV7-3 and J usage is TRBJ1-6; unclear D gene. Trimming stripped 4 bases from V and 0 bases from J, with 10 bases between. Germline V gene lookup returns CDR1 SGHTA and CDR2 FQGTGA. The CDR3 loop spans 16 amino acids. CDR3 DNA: TGTGCCAGCAGCTCCCGGGCCCGCTCCTATAATTCACCCCTCCACTTT. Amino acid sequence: CASSSRARSYNSPLHF.

CDR3 residues: CSASLGLAGVNEQFF. The CDR3 bases are TGCAGTGCTAGCCTGGGACTAGCGGGAGTAAATGAGCAGTTCTTC. The V gene is TRBV20-1, the J gene TRBJ2-1; 14 nucleotides align to TRBD2. V dropped 3 bases and J dropped 7; count of bases not matched to a gene: 5. The CDR3 runs to 15 residues. Germline V CDR1 and CDR2: DFQATT, SNEGSKA (reference sequence).

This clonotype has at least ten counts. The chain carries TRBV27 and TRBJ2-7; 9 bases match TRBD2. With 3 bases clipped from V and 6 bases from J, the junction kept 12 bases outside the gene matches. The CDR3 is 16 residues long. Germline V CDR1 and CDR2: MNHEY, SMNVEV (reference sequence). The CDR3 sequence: CASSFQPRAGGSEQYF. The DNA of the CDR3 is TGTGCCAGCAGTTTCCAGCCCAGAGCGGGGGGATCCGAGCAGTACTTC.

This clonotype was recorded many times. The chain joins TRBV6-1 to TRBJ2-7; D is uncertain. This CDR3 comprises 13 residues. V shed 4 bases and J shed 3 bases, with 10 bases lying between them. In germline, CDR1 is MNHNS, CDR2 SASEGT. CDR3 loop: CASSGGRIYEQYF. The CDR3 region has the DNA TGTGCCAGCAGTGGAGGTAGAATCTACGAGCAGTACTTC.

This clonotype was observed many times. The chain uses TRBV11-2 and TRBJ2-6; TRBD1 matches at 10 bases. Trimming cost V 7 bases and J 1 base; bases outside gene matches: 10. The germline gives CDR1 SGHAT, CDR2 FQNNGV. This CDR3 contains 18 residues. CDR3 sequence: CASMTGGSKVSGANVLTF. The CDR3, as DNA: TGTGCCAGCATGACAGGGGGCTCGAAGGTTTCTGGGGCCAACGTCCTGACTTTC.

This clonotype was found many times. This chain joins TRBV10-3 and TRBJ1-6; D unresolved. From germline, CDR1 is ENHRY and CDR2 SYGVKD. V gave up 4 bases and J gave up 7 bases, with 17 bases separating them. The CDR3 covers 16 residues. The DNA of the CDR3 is TGTGCCATCAGTGTGGGTAGAGCGGTAGGGAATTCACCCCTCCACTTT. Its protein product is CAISVGRAVGNSPLHF.

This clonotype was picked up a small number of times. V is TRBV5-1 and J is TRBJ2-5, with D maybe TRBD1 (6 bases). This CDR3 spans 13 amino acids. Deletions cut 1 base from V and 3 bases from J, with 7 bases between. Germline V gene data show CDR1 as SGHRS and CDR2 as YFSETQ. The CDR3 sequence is CASSLRTEETQYF. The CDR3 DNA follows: TGCGCCAGCAGCTTGAGGACAGAAGAGACCCAGTACTTC. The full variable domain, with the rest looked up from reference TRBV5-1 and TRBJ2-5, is KAGVTQTPRYLIKTRGQQVTLSCSPISGHRSVSWYQQTPGQGLQFLFEYFSETQRNKGNFPGRFSGRQFSNSRSEMNVSTLELGDSALYLCASSLRTEETQYFGPGTRLLVL.

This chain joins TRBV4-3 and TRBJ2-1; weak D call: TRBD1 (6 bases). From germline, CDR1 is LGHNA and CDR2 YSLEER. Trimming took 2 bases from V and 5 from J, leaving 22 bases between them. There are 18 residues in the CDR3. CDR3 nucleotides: TGCGCCAGCAGCCAACGTATGTTATTTATGGGGACAAACAATGAGCAGTTCTTC. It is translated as CASSQRMLFMGTNNEQFF.

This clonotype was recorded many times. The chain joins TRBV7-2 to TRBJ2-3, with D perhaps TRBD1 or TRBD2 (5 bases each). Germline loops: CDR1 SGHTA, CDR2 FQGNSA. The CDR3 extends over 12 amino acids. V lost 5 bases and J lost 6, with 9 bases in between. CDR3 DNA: TGTGCCAGCAGCCTCGAGGGGGATACGCAGTATTTT. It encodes CASSLEGDTQYF.

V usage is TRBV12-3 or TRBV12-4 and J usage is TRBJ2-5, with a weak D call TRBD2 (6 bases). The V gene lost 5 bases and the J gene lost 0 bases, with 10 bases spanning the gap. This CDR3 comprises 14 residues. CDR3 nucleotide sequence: TGTGCCAGCAGTCCGCCGGGGGACCAAGAGACCCAGTACTTC. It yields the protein CASSPPGDQETQYF.

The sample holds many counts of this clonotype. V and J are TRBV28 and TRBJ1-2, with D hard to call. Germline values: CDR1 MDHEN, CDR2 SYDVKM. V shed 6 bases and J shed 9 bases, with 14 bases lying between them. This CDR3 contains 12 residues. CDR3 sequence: CASSPGRRSYTF. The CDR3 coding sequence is TGTGCCAGCAGCCCCGGCCGCCGGAGCTACACCTTC.

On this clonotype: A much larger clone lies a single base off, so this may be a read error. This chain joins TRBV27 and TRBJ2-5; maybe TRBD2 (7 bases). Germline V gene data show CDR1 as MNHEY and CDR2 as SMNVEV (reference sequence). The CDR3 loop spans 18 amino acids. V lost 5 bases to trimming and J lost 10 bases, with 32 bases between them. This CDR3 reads CASSLHSLGGSIQGIQYF. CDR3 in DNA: TGTGCCAGCAGTCTCCATTCTCTTGGCGGGAGTATTCAGGGGATCCAGTACTTC.

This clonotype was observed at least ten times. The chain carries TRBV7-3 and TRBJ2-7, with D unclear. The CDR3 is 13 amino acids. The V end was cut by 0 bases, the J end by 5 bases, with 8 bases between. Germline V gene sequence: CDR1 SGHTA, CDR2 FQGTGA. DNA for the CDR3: TGTGCCAGCAGCTTAACCCCTTTAGACGAGCAGTACTTC. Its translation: CASSLTPLDEQYF.

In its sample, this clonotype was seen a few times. For the CDR3, the DNA is TGCAGTGCTAGCTTTTTGGGTCAGGGGCTCAATGAGCAGTTCTTC. Protein: CSASFLGQGLNEQFF. V gene TRBV20-1 combines with J gene TRBJ2-1, with D maybe TRBD1 (6 bases). The CDR3 has 15 residues. V was cut by 3 bases and J by 6 bases, with 18 bases left in between. The germline V gene encodes CDR1 DFQATT and CDR2 SNEGSKA (reference sequence).

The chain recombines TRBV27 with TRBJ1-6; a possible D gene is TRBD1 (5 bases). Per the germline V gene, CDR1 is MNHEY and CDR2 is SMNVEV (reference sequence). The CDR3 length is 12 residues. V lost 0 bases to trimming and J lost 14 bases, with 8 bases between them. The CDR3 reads CASSLSAGALHF. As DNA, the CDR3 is TGTGCCAGCAGTTTATCAGCGGGGGCCCTCCACTTT.

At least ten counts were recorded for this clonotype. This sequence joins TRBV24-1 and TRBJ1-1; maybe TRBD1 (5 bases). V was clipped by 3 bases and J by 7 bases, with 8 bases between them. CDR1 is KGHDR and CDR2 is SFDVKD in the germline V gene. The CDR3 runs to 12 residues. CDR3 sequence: CATSDGASEAFF. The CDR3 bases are TGTGCCACCAGTGATGGGGCGAGTGAAGCTTTCTTT.

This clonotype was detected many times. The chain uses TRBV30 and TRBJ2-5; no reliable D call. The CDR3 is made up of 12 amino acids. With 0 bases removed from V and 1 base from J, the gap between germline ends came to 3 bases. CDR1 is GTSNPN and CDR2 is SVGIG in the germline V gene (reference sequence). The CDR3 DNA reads TGTGCCTGGAGTGTCTTCCAAGAGACCCAGTACTTC. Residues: CAWSVFQETQYF.

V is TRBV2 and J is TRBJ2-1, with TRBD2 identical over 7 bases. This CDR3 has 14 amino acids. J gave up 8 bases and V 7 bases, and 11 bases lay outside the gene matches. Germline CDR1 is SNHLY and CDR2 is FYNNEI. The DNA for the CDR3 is TGTGCCAGCAACGGGGGGACGGGATTAGATGAGCAGTTCTTC. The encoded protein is CASNGGTGLDEQFF.